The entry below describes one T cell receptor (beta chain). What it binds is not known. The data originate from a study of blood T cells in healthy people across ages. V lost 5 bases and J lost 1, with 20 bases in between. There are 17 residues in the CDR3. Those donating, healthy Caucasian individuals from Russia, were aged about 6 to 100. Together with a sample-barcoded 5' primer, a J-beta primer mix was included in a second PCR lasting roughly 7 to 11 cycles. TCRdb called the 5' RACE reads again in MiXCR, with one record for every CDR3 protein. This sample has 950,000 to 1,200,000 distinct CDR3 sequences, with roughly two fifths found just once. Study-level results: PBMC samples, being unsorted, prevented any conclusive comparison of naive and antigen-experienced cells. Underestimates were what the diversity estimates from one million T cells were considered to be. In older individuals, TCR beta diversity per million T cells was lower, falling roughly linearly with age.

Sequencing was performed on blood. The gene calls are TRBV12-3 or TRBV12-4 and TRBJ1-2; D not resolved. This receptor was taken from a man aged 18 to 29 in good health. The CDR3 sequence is CASSPRGGSAVNYGYTF. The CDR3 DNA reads TGTGCCAGCAGTCCCCGGGGAGGGTCAGCGGTTAACTATGGCTACACCTTC.